A selection of T cell receptor beta chains follows, all from one sample in a study of blood T cell repertoires in COVID-19. The protocol was immunoSEQ multiplex PCR, while the TCRdb copy is restricted to in-frame clones and leaves out a portion. Of 250,000 to 350,000 clones in the sample, approximately 91% were seen once. The sample taken for sequencing was peripheral blood. These receptors originate from a woman aged 55 to 70 with acute or convalescent COVID-19. CDR3s include the opening cysteine and the closing phenylalanine or tryptophan.

j_call v_call cdr3_aa
TRBJ2-3 TRBV7-9 CASSLAGGNTDTQYF
TRBJ2-6 TRBV27 CASSFFLVGHGANVLTF
TRBJ2-3 TRBV7-2 CASSLGRGGLAQYF
TRBJ1-1 TRBV19 CASSNMGTETFF
TRBJ2-7 TRBV3-1/TRBV3-2 CASTPGAGVPYEQYF
TRBJ2-7 TRBV5-6 CASSLPAGGPNFYEQYF
TRBJ2-2 TRBV19 CASSSYHTGELFF
TRBJ1-2 TRBV28 CASSSGLGGYTF
TRBJ1-1 TRBV19 CASSEGQNTEAFF
TRBJ2-1 TRBV7-2 CASSLEQGFNEQFF
TRBJ1-1 TRBV5-4 CASSWGEGNTEAFF
TRBJ1-1 TRBV19 CASSTSRGRRGTEAFF
TRBJ1-6 TRBV7-7 CASSLGPNRLRNPNNSPLHF
TRBJ2-1 TRBV7-3 CASSVRASNEQFF
TRBJ1-6 TRBV12-3/TRBV12-4 CASSYSNSPLHF
TRBJ2-7 TRBV9 CASSVRLAGENEQYF
TRBJ2-7 TRBV18 CASSPVMGQGANEQYF
TRBJ1-2 TRBV12-5 CASGTGQGYGYTF
TRBJ1-1 TRBV6-5 CATQGLTEAFF
TRBJ2-2 TRBV5-1 CASRRDTNTGELFF
TRBJ1-1 TRBV18 CASSQDRGWTEAFF
TRBJ1-5 TRBV5-5 CASSLAGGSNQPQHF
TRBJ1-6 TRBV6-5 CASYSTGFPLHF
TRBJ1-5 TRBV10-2 CANLRRDRRNQPQHF
TRBJ1-4 TRBV7-2 CASSLDLSFDEKLFF
TRBJ2-5 TRBV18 CASSPPGGRETQYF
TRBJ2-2 TRBV5-5 CASSYATSTGELFF
TRBJ2-1 TRBV28 CASSFLGSYNEQFF
TRBJ1-1 TRBV4-1 CASSQVQGAFTEAFF
TRBJ2-5 TRBV6-2/TRBV6-3 CASSYNGLAGQETQYF
TRBJ1-6 TRBV19 CASQPPGQGNSPLHF
TRBJ1-2 TRBV4-3 CASSQGVQANYGYTF
TRBJ2-1 TRBV5-1 CASSPSSNSYNEQFF
TRBJ2-5 TRBV4-1 CASSQWGTSEETQYF
TRBJ1-5 TRBV9 CASSTSPARDQPQHF
TRBJ2-1 TRBV21-1 CASSKERDRGGNEQFF
TRBJ1-4 TRBV6-2/TRBV6-3 CASNPGTGGAKLFF
TRBJ2-1 TRBV6-5 CASSYKGQGHNEQFF
TRBJ1-5 TRBV5-6 CASSLQGFGQPQHF
TRBJ2-1 TRBV28 CASSSMGLAGENEQFF
TRBJ1-3 TRBV7-9 CASSLRGSAEGNTIYF
TRBJ1-1 TRBV28 CASSYRAFNTEAFF
TRBJ1-4 TRBV30 CAWTTGGLSNEKLFF
TRBJ1-6 TRBV11-2 CASSSHRDRLHF
TRBJ2-2 TRBV30 CAWSVVAHGELFF
TRBJ2-3 TRBV21-1 CANLPRTYTDTQYF
TRBJ1-5 TRBV6-4 CASSAEQGPNQPQHF
TRBJ2-2 TRBV9 CASSVEDSGVTGELFF
TRBJ1-5 TRBV28 CASSFPSGVNQPQHF
TRBJ1-1 TRBV29-1 CSVDRDRLEAFF
TRBJ2-7 TRBV7-2 CASSPFSGGSSSYEQYF
TRBJ1-5 TRBV18 CASSFGQGNQPQHF
TRBJ2-5 TRBV7-7 CASSLGVAGGPETQYF
TRBJ1-1 TRBV29-1 CSVATGTGIGVEAFF
TRBJ1-2 TRBV5-1 CASSLGQVDYGYTF
TRBJ2-7 TRBV6-6 CASSSLLLGYEQYF
TRBJ1-2 TRBV28 CASSLGQNYGYTF